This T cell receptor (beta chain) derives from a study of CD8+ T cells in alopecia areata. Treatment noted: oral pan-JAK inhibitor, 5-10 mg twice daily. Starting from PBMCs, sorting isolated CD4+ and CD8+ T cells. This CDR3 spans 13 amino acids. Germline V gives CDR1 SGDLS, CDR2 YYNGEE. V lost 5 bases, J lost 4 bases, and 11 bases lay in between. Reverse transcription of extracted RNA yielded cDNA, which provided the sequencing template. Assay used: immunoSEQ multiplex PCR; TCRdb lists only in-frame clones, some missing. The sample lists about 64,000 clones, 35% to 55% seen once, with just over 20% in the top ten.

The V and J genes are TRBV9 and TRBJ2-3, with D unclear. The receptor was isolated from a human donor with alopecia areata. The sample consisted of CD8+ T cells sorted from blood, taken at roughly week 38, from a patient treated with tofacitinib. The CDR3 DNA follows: TGTGCCAGCAGTCCAGGAGCCCCAGATACGCAGTATTTT. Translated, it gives CASSPGAPDTQYF.